The subject of this entry is one TCR beta chain. Antigen: not known. The entry originates in a study of shared clonotypes between healthy human individuals. Study as a whole: Three plates were used per donor for CD4 naive, three for CD4 memory, two for CD8 naive and one for CD8 memory. Study-level results: Clonotype sharing among donors, it was expected, would be affected by sequencing depth.

Sequencing was performed with immunoSEQ multiplex PCR; in TCRdb, only in-frame clones are kept and a portion is missing. The table lists about 820,000 clones, roughly 92% of them singletons. Germline-derived CDR1 and CDR2 are KGHSH and LQKENI. The CDR3 has 14 residues. V shed 6 bases, J shed 3 bases, and the junction held 7 bases outside the gene matches. Naive CD8 isolation took CD45RO-negative cells positively selected for CCR7 and excluded terminally differentiated effector memory CD45RA+ cells. Sequencing was performed on naive CD8+ T cells sorted from blood. V and J are TRBV18 and TRBJ2-7, with 8 positions matching TRBD1. The sequence was obtained from a man aged 25 to 40 in good health. The CDR3 DNA is TGTGCCAGCTCGCACGGGACAGGATTCTACGAGCAGTACTTC. Its translation: CASSHGTGFYEQYF. The entire variable domain, with the rest obtained from reference TRBV18 and TRBJ2-7, is as follows: NAGVMQNPRHLVRRRGQEARLRCSPMKGHSHVYWYRQLPEEGLKFMVYLQKENIIDESGMPKERFSAEFPKEGPSILRIQQVVRGDSAAYFCASSHGTGFYEQYFGPGTRLTVT.